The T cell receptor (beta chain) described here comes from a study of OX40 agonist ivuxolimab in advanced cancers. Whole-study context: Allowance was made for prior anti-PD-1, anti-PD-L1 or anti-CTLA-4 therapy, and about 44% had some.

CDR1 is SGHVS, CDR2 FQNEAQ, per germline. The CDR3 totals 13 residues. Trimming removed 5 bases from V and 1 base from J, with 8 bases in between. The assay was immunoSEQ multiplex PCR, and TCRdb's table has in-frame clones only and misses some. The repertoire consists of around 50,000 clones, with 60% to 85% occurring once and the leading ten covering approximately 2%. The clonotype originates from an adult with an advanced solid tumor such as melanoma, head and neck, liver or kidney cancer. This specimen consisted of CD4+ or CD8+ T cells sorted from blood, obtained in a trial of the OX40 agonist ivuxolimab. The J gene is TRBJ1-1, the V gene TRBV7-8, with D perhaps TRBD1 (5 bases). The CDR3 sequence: CASSAGGNTEAFF. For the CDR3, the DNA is TGTGCCAGCAGCGCCGGGGGGAACACTGAAGCTTTCTTT.